The T cell receptor beta chain under discussion was sequenced for a study of T cell responses to AZD1222 COVID-19 vaccine. Points from the study as a whole: Among spike-specific TCRs, nearly half reportedly target unmutated variant regions. Among AZD1222 vaccinees, only 5 to 7 were seropositive at baseline.

To note about this clone: Its antigen is undetermined.

The CDR3 sequence is 15 residues long. V dropped 7 bases and J dropped 0 bases, with 13 bases sitting between them. From germline, CDR1 is SNHLY and CDR2 FYNNEI. Clones were sequenced by immunoSEQ multiplex PCR, and TCRdb holds only the in-frame ones, with some missing. The top ten clones hold 0.95% to 1.1% of a sample with about 200,000 clones, about 93% of them seen once. This specimen consisted of peripheral blood, obtained 28 days after the second AZD1222 dose. The chain links TRBV2 to TRBJ1-5; no clear D gene. The TCR originated in an adult who received the AZD1222 COVID-19 vaccine. The CDR3: CASTPLGYSNQPQHF. The CDR3 DNA follows: TGTGCCAGCACCCCGTTGGGGTATAGCAATCAGCCCCAGCATTTT. The complete variable domain, with remaining parts taken from reference TRBV2 and TRBJ1-5, reads EPEVTQTPSHQVTQMGQEVILRCVPISNHLYFYWYRQILGQKVEFLVSFYNNEISEKSEIFDDQFSVERPDGSNFTLKIRSTKLEDSAMYFCASTPLGYSNQPQHFGDGTRLSIL.